Described below is a single T cell receptor (beta chain) sequence and its context. The antigen is not known. Method: immunoSEQ multiplex PCR; TCRdb's copy keeps in-frame clones and lacks some. Of about 35,000 clones in the sample, roughly 90% are singletons; the top ten hold roughly 0.23%. V was pared by 6 bases and J by 0 bases, with 12 bases between. Germline assignment: CDR1 MNHNS and CDR2 SASEGT. This CDR3 spans 15 amino acids. Every patient had relapsed following autologous stem cell transplantation, and cohorts differed in brentuximab vedotin exposure. The study purified CD4+ T cells from thawed PBMCs using magnetic negative selection. This sample stems from a study of PD-1 blockade in classical Hodgkin lymphoma. Study-wide findings and caveats: It was CD4+ TCR diversity, not CD8+, that rose significantly by C4D1. Whoever responded completely had baseline diversity much like that seen in newly diagnosed patients. Baseline TCR diversity was reportedly lower in newly diagnosed patients than healthy donors.

This sequence was found in a human donor with classical Hodgkin lymphoma. The V gene is TRBV6-1, the J gene TRBJ2-1, with D unclear. The sequencing here drew on CD4+ T cells from blood, taken at baseline. CDR3 loop: CASSESVSSYNEQFF. CDR3 nucleotides: TGTGCCAGCAGCGAGTCAGTGAGCTCCTACAATGAGCAGTTCTTC.